The clone carrying this T cell receptor beta chain has a single count. PCR used 60 Vbeta primers and 13 Jbeta primers. Sequencing was performed with immunoSEQ multiplex PCR; in TCRdb, only in-frame clones are kept and a portion is missing. The top ten hold 11% of the sample, which has 90,000 to 150,000 clones, 70% to 85% seen once. The source of the sample is a study of cytomegalovirus exposure and HLA in healthy donors. The ends were cut back, 3 bases at V and 0 bases at J, with 14 bases in the middle. Germline-derived CDR1 and CDR2 are MDHEN and SYDVKM. CDR3 length equals 17 residues. The J gene is TRBJ1-4, the V gene TRBV28; D not certain. The specimen sequenced was PBMCs. This TCR was sampled from a woman between 45 and 60 years old in good health and CMV-seropositive. In nucleotides, the CDR3 is TGTGCCAGCAGTTTCTTTAAGACAATTGCAACTAATGAAAAACTGTTTTTT. This gives the protein CASSFFKTIATNEKLFF.